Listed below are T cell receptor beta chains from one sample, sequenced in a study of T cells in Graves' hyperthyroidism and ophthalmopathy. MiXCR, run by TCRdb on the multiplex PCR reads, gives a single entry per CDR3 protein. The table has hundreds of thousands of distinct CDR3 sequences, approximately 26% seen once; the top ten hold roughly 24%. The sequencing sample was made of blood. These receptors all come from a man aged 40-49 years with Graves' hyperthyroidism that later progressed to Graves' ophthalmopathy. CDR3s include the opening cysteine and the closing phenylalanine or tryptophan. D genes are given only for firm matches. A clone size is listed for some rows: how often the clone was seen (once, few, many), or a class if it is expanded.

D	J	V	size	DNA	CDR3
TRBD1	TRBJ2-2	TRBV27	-	TGTGCCAGCAGTTTACGCGGACAGGGGGTGAACACCGGGGAGCTGTTTTTT	CASSLRGQGVNTGELFF
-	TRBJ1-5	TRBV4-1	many	TGCGCCAGCAGCCCTCCGGGTTCTAGCAATCAGCCCCAGCATTTT	CASSPPGSSNQPQHF
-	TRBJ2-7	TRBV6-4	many	TGTGCCAGCGCAAACCGGGACTCCAAGGGGCGCTCCTACGAGCAGTACTTC	CASANRDSKGRSYEQYF
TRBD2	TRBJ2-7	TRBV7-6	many	TGTGCCAGCAGCCTCTCGCTAGCGGACGAGCAGTACTTC	CASSLSLADEQYF
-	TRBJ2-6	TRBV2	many	TGTGCCAGCAGTGAGTGGTTTCCTGGGGCCAACGTCCTGACTTTC	CASSEWFPGANVLTF
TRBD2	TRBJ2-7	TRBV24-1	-	TGTGCCACCAGCGCGGGACTAGCGGCAACCTACGAGCAGTACTTC	CATSAGLAATYEQYF
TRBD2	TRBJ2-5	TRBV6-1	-	TGTGCCAGCAGTGAGAGGGGACTAGCGGAGCAAGAGACCCAGTACTTC	CASSERGLAEQETQYF
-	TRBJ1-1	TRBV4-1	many	TGCGCCAGCAGCCATCCCACGGCGGCAGGGGAAGCTTTCTTT	CASSHPTAAGEAFF
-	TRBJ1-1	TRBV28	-	TGTGCCAGCATCTATTTAGGGGGAAACACTGAAGCTTTCTTT	CASIYLGGNTEAFF
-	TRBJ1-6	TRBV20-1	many	TGCAGTGCATTAGACAGGAGCTTCTCCTATAATTCACCCCTCCACTTT	CSALDRSFSYNSPLHF
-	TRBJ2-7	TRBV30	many	TGTGCCTGGAGTGTTAGTCCCTACGAGCAGTACTTC	CAWSVSPYEQYF
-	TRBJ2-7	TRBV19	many	TGTGCCAGTAGTAGTTCGAAGGCCGAGACTCGGACCTACGAGCAGTACTTC	CASSSSKAETRTYEQYF
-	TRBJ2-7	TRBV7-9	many	TGTGCCAGCAGCTTAGCCGGGTCTCTTTACGAGCAGTACTTC	CASSLAGSLYEQYF
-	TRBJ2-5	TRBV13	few	TGTGCCAGCGGAGGTATCAGGGAAGAGACCCAGTACTTC	CASGGIREETQYF
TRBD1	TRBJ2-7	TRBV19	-	TGTGCCAGTAGTAGCGGACAGGGGGCTCAAGAGCAGTACTTC	CASSSGQGAQEQYF
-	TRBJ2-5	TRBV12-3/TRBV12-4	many	TGTGCCAGCAGGCCTCGGGACACCCAAGAGACCCAGTACTTC	CASRPRDTQETQYF
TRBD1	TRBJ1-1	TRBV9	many	TGTGCCAGCAGCGATGGGACAGGGGGCAACACTGAAGCTTTCTTT	CASSDGTGGNTEAFF
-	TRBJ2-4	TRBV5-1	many	TGCGCCAGCAGCTCGGCTCGGGGCTCTTCCAAAAACATTCAGTACTTC	CASSSARGSSKNIQYF
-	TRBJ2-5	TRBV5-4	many	TGTGCCAGCAGCTCGCATCAGGGGCGGGAGACCCAGTACTTC	CASSSHQGRETQYF
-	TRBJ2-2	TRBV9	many	TGTGCCAGCAGCGTAGGTCCCCACACCGGGGAGCTGTTTTTT	CASSVGPHTGELFF
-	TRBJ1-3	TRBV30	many	TGTGCCTGGAGTGACCTCCTACCCCATGGCACCATATATTTT	CAWSDLLPHGTIYF
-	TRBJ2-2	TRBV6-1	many	TGTGCCAGCAGTGAATATCTGGCGGTTAACACCGGGGAGCTGTTTTTT	CASSEYLAVNTGELFF
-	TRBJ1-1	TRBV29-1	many	TGCAGCGCGGGACACCTTAACACTGAAGCTTTCTTT	CSAGHLNTEAFF
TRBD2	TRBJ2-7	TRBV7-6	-	TGTGCCAGCAGCCTCTTCCCGGGACTAGCGGCTTACGAGCAGTACTTC	CASSLFPGLAAYEQYF
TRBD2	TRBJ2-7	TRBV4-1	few	TGCGCCAGTGTTTTTGAGACTAGCGGGAGGGCCGGGTACGAGCAGTACTTC	CASVFETSGRAGYEQYF
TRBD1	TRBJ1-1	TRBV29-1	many	TGCAGCGTCACCGGGACAGGTACTGGGGCTTTCTTT	CSVTGTGTGAFF
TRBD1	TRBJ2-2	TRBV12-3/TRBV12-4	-	TGTGCCAGCAGACTGGACAGGGTGGCCGGGGAGCTGTTTTTT	CASRLDRVAGELFF
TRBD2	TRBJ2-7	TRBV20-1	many	TGCAGTGCCATAGCGGGAAGGACCTACGAGCAGTACTTC	CSAIAGRTYEQYF
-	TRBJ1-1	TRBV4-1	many	TGCGCCAGCAGCCACGTTGGAGGGAAGCTCAACACTGAAGCTTTCTTT	CASSHVGGKLNTEAFF
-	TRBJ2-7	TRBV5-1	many	TGCGCCAGCAGCTTGGCCCTCAGGGACGAGCAGTACTTC	CASSLALRDEQYF
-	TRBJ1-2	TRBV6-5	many	TGTGCCAGCAGTTACTCGTATCAGGGCTTGGATGGCTACACCTTC	CASSYSYQGLDGYTF
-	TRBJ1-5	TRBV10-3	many	TGTGCCATCAGTTCGCAGGGGAATCAGCCCCAGCATTTT	CAISSQGNQPQHF
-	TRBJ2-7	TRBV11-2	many	TGTGCCAGCAGCTCGGGACTCCTCTCCTACGAGCAGTACTTC	CASSSGLLSYEQYF
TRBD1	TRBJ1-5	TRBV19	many	TGTGCCAGTAGTATCCAGGGGGCTCAGCCCCAGCATTTT	CASSIQGAQPQHF
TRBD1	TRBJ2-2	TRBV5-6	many	TGTGCCAGCAGCGCCCGGGACAGGGGTAACACCGGGGAGCTGTTTTTT	CASSARDRGNTGELFF
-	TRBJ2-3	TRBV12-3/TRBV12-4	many	TGTGCCAGCAGTCGACAGTGGGGCACAGATACGCAGTATTTT	CASSRQWGTDTQYF
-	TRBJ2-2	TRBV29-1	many	TGCAGCGTTGAAGTTGCAACGAACACCGGGGAGCTGTTTTTT	CSVEVATNTGELFF
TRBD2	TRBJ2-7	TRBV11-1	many	TGTGCCAGCAGCCTGGGACTAGCGGGGCATAGCTCCTACGAGCAGTACTTC	CASSLGLAGHSSYEQYF
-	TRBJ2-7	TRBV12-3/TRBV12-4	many	TGTGCCAGCGGTAGCGGCTACGAGCAGTACTTC	CASGSGYEQYF
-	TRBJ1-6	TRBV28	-	TGTGCCAGCAGTTTGCCTCCAGACAACTACCATAATTCACCCCTCCACTTT	CASSLPPDNYHNSPLHF
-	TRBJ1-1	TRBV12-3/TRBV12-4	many	TGTGCCAGCAGTTTCTGGGGAACTTTTCCTGAAGCTTTCTTT	CASSFWGTFPEAFF
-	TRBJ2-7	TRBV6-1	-	TGTGCCAGCAGTGACAAAATAGGACCCTACGAGCAGTACTTC	CASSDKIGPYEQYF
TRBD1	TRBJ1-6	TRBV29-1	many	TGCAGCGTTCGGTGGGGGACAGATCCTCTAGCTTCACCCCTCCACTTT	CSVRWGTDPLASPLHF
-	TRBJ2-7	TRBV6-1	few	TGTGCCAGCAGTGAAGCGGGGGCGGGACTATCCTACGAGCAGTACTTC	CASSEAGAGLSYEQYF
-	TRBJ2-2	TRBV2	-	TGTGCCAGCAGTGTAAATGGACAGAACACCGGGGAGCTGTTTTTT	CASSVNGQNTGELFF